Sequencing of this TCR beta chain was carried out in a study of breast tumors, draining lymph nodes, adjacent tissues. Whole-study results and caveats: Tumor TCR diversity was below lymph nodes but above nontumor tissue. The lymph node origin of tumor T cells was framed as consistent with a hypothesis, not demonstrated. Tumor and nontumor repertoires were significantly more similar in luminal-like than in basal-like breast cancer.

Samples came from axillary lymph nodes draining the breast cancer. This clonotype was counted at least ten times. Its antigen is still unknown. From the multiplex PCR reads, TCRdb called clonotypes with MiXCR, one entry per CDR3 protein. The sample contains about 170,000 distinct CDR3 sequences, around 35% of which appear only once. The germline gives CDR1 DFQATT, CDR2 SNEGSKA (reference sequence). The CDR3 runs 14 residues. J gave up 0 bases and V 7 bases, and 7 bases lay outside the gene matches. The source of this sequence is a female donor with breast cancer. Some clones in this sample may be carry-over from other donors' samples. This rearrangement joins TRBV20-1 to TRBJ2-3; 7 bases match TRBD2. Sequencing input: axillary lymph node tissue. Written as DNA, the CDR3 is TGCAGTGTAGGAAGCGGGACTAGCACAGATACGCAGTATTTT. It encodes CSVGSGTSTDTQYF.